One T cell receptor beta chain is described in this entry. The sample belongs to a study of blood T cell repertoires in COVID-19. Study-level information: PBMCs, B-cell-depleted T cells, or T cells provided the cDNA or gDNA that made up the material.

The CDR3 is 15 amino acids. The germline CDR1 and CDR2 sequences are SEHNR and FQNEAQ (reference sequence). V gave up 1 base and J gave up 6 bases; unmatched junction bases: 2. Self-reported history from a screening survey and questionnaire set each donor's cohort. Only in-frame clones appear in the TCRdb table, and some are missing; sequencing was by immunoSEQ multiplex PCR. The sample records roughly 300,000 clones, roughly 85% being singletons. The chain is built from TRBV7-9 and TRBJ2-1, with 11 bases fitting TRBD2. The specimen sequenced was PBMCs or T cells enriched from blood (not recorded which). The sequence derives from a woman aged 45-65 years who had recovered from COVID-19. This CDR3 is CASSLGSGRGNEQFF. The CDR3, as DNA: TGTGCCAGCAGCTTAGGTAGCGGGAGGGGCAATGAGCAGTTCTTC.